The 19 T cell receptor beta chains listed next were all sequenced from one sample in a study of T cells after yellow fever vaccination. Each CDR3 protein is one row after TCRdb ran MiXCR on the 5' RACE reads. The repertoire has 620,000 or so distinct CDR3 sequences, approximately 13% of them found once; the top ten carry under 15%. The sequencing used PBMCs, collected on the day of the yellow fever booster vaccination. The receptors were gathered from a man aged 25 to 40 who received the YFV17D yellow fever vaccine.

This clonotype has more than one count but fewer than ten. The chain couples TRBV3-1 to TRBJ2-7; D remains unclear. This CDR3 has 13 residues. CDR1 LGHDT and CDR2 YNNKEL come from the germline V gene (reference sequence). V dropped 1 base and J dropped 5 bases, with 9 bases sitting between them. The CDR3 bases are TGTGCCAGCAGCCAAGGGAGAGGCAACGAGCAGTACTTC. Translated: CASSQGRGNEQYF.

This clonotype was seen a handful of times. The rearrangement uses TRBV29-1 and TRBJ1-2, with no clear D. The CDR3 has 12 amino acids. V lost 3 bases, J lost 8 bases, and 13 bases lay in between. CDR1 SQVTM and CDR2 ANQGSEA come from the germline V gene. Written as DNA, the CDR3 is TGCAGCGTTGAGTGGTTCGGGGAGGGCTACACCTTC. Amino acids: CSVEWFGEGYTF.

This clonotype was observed a handful of times. The V call is TRBV6-2 or TRBV6-3, the J call TRBJ2-1, with no clear D. Trimming left V 2 bases short and J 6 bases short, with 14 bases between. Germline loops: CDR1 MNHEY, CDR2 SVGEGT. This CDR3 spans 15 amino acids. CDR3 coding DNA: TGTGCCAGCAGTTACGTCGCAGGCCTCAGCAATGAGCAGTTCTTC. It encodes CASSYVAGLSNEQFF.

This clonotype was observed a few times. This chain joins TRBV19 and TRBJ2-1; D perhaps matches TRBD2 (5 bases). V shed 3 bases and J shed 6 bases, with 12 bases lying between them. The CDR3 is 14 residues long. Germline CDR1 is LNHDA and CDR2 is SQIVND (reference sequence). The CDR3 loop is CASSIGGPPNEQFF. The CDR3 nucleotides read TGTGCCAGTAGTATCGGCGGGCCCCCCAATGAGCAGTTCTTC.

This clonotype showed up just a few times. This sequence joins TRBV12-3 or TRBV12-4 and TRBJ2-7; 10 bases are a match to TRBD2. V was pared by 5 bases and J by 2 bases, with 6 bases of the junction left unmatched. The CDR3 runs to 15 residues. CDR3 region: CASSRAGGGPYEQYF. For the CDR3, the DNA is TGTGCCAGCAGTAGAGCGGGAGGGGGCCCCTACGAGCAGTACTTC.

This clonotype was recorded a few times. The J gene is TRBJ1-2, the V gene TRBV15, with D perhaps TRBD1 (6 bases). The V gene's germline CDR1 is LNHNV and CDR2 YYDKDF (reference sequence). The CDR3 loop spans 15 amino acids. Trimming removed 5 bases at V and 4 bases at J, with 17 bases between. The CDR3 DNA reads as TGTGCCACCAGCTCCCTCAGGGGTGAGCTCTATGGCTACACCTTC. Translation gives CATSSLRGELYGYTF.

The table lists this clonotype with a few counts. The genes are TRBV5-1 and TRBJ1-1; TRBD1 matches 8 bases. The J segment lost 7 bases and the V segment lost 4 bases, leaving 15 bases of the junction unmatched. This CDR3 comprises 16 residues. Germline V gives CDR1 SGHRS, CDR2 YFSETQ. CDR3 bases: TGCGCCAGCAGCCGGAACCAGGGGGCGGGTAGGGATGAAGCTTTCTTT. It codes for CASSRNQGAGRDEAFF.

This clonotype was detected a few times. The chain links TRBV10-2 to TRBJ2-1; 10 nucleotides align to TRBD2. This CDR3 comprises 13 residues. CDR1 and CDR2 (germline): WSHSY, SAAADI. The V and J ends lost 10 bases and 5 bases, in that order; junction bases with no gene match: 5. The chain's CDR3 is CATASGSHNEQFF. CDR3 in DNA: TGCGCCACCGCTAGCGGGAGTCACAATGAGCAGTTCTTC.

The gene calls are TRBV6-5 and TRBJ2-7; D possibly corresponds to TRBD1 (6 bases). V gave up 2 bases and J gave up 2 bases, with 10 bases separating them. Looked up from germline, CDR1 is MNHEY and CDR2 is SVGAGI. The length of the CDR3 is 14 residues. The CDR3 sequence is CASSYHRQAYEQYF. The CDR3 region has the DNA TGTGCCAGCAGTTACCACCGACAGGCCTACGAGCAGTACTTC.

The sample holds a few counts of this clonotype. This chain joins TRBV6-2 or TRBV6-3 and TRBJ2-2; 12 positions match TRBD2. V was clipped by 2 bases and J by 4 bases; unmatched bases: 5. CDR1 MNHEY and CDR2 SVGEGT come from the germline V gene. The CDR3 runs 17 residues. The CDR3 here is CASSYRLAGEGTGELFF. The CDR3 bases are TGTGCCAGCAGTTACCGACTAGCGGGAGAAGGCACCGGGGAGCTGTTTTTT.

The J gene is TRBJ1-4, the V gene TRBV4-2; maybe TRBD1 (6 bases). CDR3 length: 12 amino acids. Trimming shortened V by 5 bases and J by 8 bases, and 9 bases separated the two germline ends. Germline CDR1 reads LGHNA; CDR2 reads YNFKEQ. The CDR3 loop is CASSKGQEKLFF. For the CDR3, the DNA is TGTGCCAGCAGCAAGGGACAAGAAAAACTGTTTTTT.

This chain connects TRBV3-1 to TRBJ2-5; TRBD2 is a possible D gene (5 bases). Looked up from germline, CDR1 is LGHDT and CDR2 is YNNKEL (reference sequence). The CDR3 runs 13 residues. V gave up 5 bases and J gave up 5 bases, with 12 bases separating them. Here the CDR3 DNA reads TGTGCCAGCAGCGCACTAGTGCGGGAGACCCAGTACTTC. This codes for CASSALVRETQYF.

There are a few counts of this clonotype. This chain uses TRBV12-3 or TRBV12-4 with TRBJ2-3; possible D gene TRBD1, 5 bases. The germline V and J ends were trimmed by 7 bases and 6 bases, with 14 bases remaining between them. The CDR3 runs 13 residues. The CDR3 sequence is CASITQPGDTQYF. CDR3 nucleotides: TGTGCCAGCATCACCCAACCAGGGGATACGCAGTATTTT.

The V call is TRBV28, the J call TRBJ1-1; D uncertain. V gave up 4 bases and J gave up 5 bases, with 17 bases separating them. Germline CDR1 and CDR2: MDHEN and SYDVKM. The CDR3 extends over 15 amino acids. The CDR3 DNA reads as TGTGCCAGCAGTTCCCCCCCCAACGCCGCTACTGAAGCTTTCTTT. This encodes CASSSPPNAATEAFF.

This clonotype has only a few counts. This sequence joins TRBV5-1 and TRBJ2-3; the match to TRBD2 covers 9 bases. The ends lost 5 bases at V and 1 base at J; junction bases unmatched: 8. This CDR3 spans 16 amino acids. The germline CDR1 and CDR2 sequences are SGHRS and YFSETQ. The CDR3 sequence is CASRVGLADGTDTQYF. CDR3 coding DNA: TGCGCCAGCAGGGTGGGACTAGCCGACGGCACAGATACGCAGTATTTT.

In regard to this clonotype: Its ends do not fully match the called genes, so a read error is possible. The chain uses TRBV7-2 and TRBJ1-5; D is perhaps TRBD1 (5 bases). Germline-derived CDR1 and CDR2 are SGHTA and FQGNSA. This CDR3 contains 17 residues. CDR3 loop: CASSLVVQGNSNQPQHF. CDR3 DNA: TGTGCCAGCAGTTTAGTCGTCCAGGGCAATAGCAATCAGCCCCAGCATTTT.

The chain has TRBV7-9 and TRBJ2-7; 9 nucleotides match TRBD1. V shed 5 bases, J shed 0 bases, and the junction held 11 bases outside the gene matches. The CDR3 length is 17 residues. The germline gives CDR1 SEHNR, CDR2 FQNEAQ (reference sequence). The CDR3 region has the DNA TGTGCCAGCAGCCCCTATCCCGGACAGGGGAACTCCTACGAGCAGTACTTC. It translates to CASSPYPGQGNSYEQYF.

This clonotype was observed a few times. The chain has TRBV7-2 and TRBJ2-2; 10 positions agree with TRBD2. The CDR3 loop spans 15 amino acids. Per the germline V gene, CDR1 is SGHTA and CDR2 is FQGNSA. V lost 3 bases, J lost 6 bases, and 4 bases stayed unmatched. The DNA for the CDR3 is TGTGCCAGCAGCTTTCCGGGACTAGCGTCCGGGGAGCTGTTTTTT. It is translated as CASSFPGLASGELFF.

This clonotype turned up a few times. The V gene is TRBV20-1, the J gene TRBJ2-7; 7 positions match TRBD2. From germline, CDR1 is DFQATT and CDR2 SNEGSKA (reference sequence). V lost 3 bases and J lost 5; bases outside the gene matches: 7. The CDR3 loop spans 13 amino acids. The CDR3 sequence is CSASGRPTNEQYF. Written as DNA, the CDR3 is TGCAGTGCTAGCGGGAGGCCGACGAACGAGCAGTACTTC.